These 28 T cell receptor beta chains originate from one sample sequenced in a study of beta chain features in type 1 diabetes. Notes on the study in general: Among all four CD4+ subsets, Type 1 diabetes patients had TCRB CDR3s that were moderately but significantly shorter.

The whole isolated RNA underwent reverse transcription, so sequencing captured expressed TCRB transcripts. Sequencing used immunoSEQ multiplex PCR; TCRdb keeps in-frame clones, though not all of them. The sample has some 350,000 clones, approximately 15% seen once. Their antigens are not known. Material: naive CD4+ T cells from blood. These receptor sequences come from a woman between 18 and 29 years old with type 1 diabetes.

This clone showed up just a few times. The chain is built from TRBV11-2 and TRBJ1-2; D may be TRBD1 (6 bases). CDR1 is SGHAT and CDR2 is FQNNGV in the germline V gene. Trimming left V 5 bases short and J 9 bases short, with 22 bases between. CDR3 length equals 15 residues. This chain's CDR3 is CASSPLVGTLHSYTF. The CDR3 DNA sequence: TGTGCCAGCAGCCCACTAGTCGGGACACTACATAGCTACACCTTC.

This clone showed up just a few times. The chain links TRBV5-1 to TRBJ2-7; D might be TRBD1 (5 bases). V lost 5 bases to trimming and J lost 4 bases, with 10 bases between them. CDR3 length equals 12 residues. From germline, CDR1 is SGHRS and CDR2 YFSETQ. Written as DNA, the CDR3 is TGCGCCAGCAGGGATCAGGGTTACGAGCAGTACTTC. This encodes CASRDQGYEQYF.

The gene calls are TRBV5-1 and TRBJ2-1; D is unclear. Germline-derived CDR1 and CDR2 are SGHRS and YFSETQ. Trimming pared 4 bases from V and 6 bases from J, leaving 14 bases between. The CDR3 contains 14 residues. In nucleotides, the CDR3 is TGCGCCAGCAGCCCGGCTACGGGTATCAATGAGCAGTTCTTC. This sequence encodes CASSPATGINEQFF. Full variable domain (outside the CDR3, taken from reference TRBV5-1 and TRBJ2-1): KAGVTQTPRYLIKTRGQQVTLSCSPISGHRSVSWYQQTPGQGLQFLFEYFSETQRNKGNFPGRFSGRQFSNSRSEMNVSTLELGDSALYLCASSPATGINEQFFGPGTRLTVL.

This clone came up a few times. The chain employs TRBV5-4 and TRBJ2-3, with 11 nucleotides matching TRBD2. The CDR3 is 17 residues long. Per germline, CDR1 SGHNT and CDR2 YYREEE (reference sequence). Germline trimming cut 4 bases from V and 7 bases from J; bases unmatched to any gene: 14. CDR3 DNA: TGTGCCAGCAGCCGATTCGTAGCGGGAGGGCCATTACATACGCAGTATTTT. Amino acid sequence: CASSRFVAGGPLHTQYF.

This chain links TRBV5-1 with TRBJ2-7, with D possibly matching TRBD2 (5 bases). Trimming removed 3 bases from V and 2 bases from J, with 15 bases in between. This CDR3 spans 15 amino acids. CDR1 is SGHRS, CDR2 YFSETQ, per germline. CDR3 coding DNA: TGCGCCAGCAGCTCATCGCCAATCGGGACCTACGAGCAGTACTTC. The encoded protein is CASSSSPIGTYEQYF.

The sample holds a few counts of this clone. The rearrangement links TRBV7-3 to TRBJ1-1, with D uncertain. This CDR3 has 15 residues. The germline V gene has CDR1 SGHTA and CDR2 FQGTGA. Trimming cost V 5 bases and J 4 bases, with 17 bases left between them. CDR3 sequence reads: CASSPISLVSTEAFF. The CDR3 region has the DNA TGTGCCAGCAGCCCTATCTCCCTAGTGAGCACTGAAGCTTTCTTT.

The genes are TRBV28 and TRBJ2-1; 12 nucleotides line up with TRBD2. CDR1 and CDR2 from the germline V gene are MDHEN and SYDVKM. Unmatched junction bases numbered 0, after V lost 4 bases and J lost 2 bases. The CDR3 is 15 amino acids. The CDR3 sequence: CASSWTSGTYNEQFF. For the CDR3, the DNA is TGTGCCAGCAGTTGGACTAGCGGGACCTACAATGAGCAGTTCTTC.

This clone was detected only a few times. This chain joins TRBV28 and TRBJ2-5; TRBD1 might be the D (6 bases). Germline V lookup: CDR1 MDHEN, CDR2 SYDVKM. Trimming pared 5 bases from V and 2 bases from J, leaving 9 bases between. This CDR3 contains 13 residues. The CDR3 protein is CASSDRFQETQYF. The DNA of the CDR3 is TGTGCCAGCAGTGACAGGTTTCAAGAGACCCAGTACTTC.

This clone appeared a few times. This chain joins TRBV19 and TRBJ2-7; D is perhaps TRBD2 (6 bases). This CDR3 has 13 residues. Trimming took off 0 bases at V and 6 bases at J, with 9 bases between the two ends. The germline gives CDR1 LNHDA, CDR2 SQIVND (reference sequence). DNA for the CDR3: TGTGCCAGTAGTATAGAGGCCGGGAGCGAGCAGTACGTC. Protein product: CASSIEAGSEQYV.

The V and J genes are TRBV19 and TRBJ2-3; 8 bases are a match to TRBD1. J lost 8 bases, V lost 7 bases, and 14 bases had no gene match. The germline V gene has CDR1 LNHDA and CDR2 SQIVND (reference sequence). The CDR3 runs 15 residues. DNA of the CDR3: TGTGCCAGTACCGAGGGACAGGTGCGCGGTGGTACGCAGTATTTT. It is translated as CASTEGQVRGGTQYF.

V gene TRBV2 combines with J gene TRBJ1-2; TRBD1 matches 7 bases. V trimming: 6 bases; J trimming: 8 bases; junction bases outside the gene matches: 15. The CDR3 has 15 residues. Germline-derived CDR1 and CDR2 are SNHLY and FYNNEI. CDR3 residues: CASSVENTGVPGYTF. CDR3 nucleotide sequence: TGTGCCAGCAGCGTAGAAAATACAGGGGTCCCCGGCTACACCTTC.

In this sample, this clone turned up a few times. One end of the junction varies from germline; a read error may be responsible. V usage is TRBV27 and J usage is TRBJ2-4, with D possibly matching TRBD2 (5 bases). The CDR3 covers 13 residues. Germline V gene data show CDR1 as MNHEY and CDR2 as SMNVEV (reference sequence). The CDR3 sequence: CASSPHNTDSLHF. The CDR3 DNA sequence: TGTGCCAGCAGTCCTCACAACACGGACTCCTTACATTTC.

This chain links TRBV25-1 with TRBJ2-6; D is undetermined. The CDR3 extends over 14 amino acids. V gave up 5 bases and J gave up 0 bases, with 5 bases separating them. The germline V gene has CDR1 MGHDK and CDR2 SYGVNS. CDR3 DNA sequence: TGTGCCAGCAGTACAGACTCTGGGGCCAACGTCCTGACTTTC. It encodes CASSTDSGANVLTF.

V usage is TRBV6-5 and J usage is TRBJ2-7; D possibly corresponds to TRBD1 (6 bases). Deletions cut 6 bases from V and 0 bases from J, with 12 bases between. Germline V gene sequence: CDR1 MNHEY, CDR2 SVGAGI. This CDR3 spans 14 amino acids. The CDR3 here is CASSQTGASYEQYF. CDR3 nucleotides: TGTGCCAGCAGCCAGACAGGAGCCTCCTACGAGCAGTACTTC.

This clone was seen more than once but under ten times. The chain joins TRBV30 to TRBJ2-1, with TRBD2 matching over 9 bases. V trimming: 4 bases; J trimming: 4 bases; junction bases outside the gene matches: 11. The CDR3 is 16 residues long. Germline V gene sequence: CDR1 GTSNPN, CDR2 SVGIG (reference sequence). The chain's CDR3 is CAWTGETSGFYNEQFF. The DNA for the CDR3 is TGTGCCTGGACAGGGGAGACTAGCGGATTTTACAATGAGCAGTTCTTC. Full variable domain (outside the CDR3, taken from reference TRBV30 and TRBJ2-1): SQTIHQWPATLVQPVGSPLSLECTVEGTSNPNLYWYRQAAGRGLQLLFYSVGIGQISSEVPQNLSASRPQDRQFILSSKKLLLSDSGFYLCAWTGETSGFYNEQFFGPGTRLTVL.

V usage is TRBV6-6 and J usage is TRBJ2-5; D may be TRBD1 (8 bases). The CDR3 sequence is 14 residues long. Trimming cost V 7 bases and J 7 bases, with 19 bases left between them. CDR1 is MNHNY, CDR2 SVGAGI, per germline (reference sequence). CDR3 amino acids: CASNPRTGRGTQYF. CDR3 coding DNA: TGTGCCAGCAATCCCCGGACAGGGAGGGGGACCCAGTACTTC.

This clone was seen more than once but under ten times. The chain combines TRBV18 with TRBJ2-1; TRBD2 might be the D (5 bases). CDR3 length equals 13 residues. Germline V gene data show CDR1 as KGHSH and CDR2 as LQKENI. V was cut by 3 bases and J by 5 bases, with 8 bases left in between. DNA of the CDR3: TGTGCCAGCTCACCGAGGGATAACAATGAGCAGTTCTTC. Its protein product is CASSPRDNNEQFF.

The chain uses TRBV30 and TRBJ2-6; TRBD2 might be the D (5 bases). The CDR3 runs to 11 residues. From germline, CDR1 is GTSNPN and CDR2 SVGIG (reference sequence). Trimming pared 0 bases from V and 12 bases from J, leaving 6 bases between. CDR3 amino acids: CAWSVRGVLTF. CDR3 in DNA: TGTGCCTGGAGTGTACGGGGCGTCCTGACTTTC.

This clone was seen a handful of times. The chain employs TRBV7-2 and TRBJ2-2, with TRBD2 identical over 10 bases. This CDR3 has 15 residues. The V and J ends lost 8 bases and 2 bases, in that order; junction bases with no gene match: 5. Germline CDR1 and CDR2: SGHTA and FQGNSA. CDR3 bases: TGTGCCAGCTCTCGGACTAGCGGAAACACCGGGGAGCTGTTTTTT. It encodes CASSRTSGNTGELFF.

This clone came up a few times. This chain's CDR3 is CASSLVWQGQGEAFF. CDR3 DNA: TGTGCCAGCAGCTTAGTGTGGCAGGGACAGGGAGAAGCTTTCTTT. V is TRBV7-9 and J is TRBJ1-1, with 9 bases identical to TRBD1. This CDR3 spans 15 amino acids. V was clipped by 1 base and J by 8 bases; unmatched bases: 8. Germline CDR1 and CDR2: SEHNR and FQNEAQ (reference sequence).

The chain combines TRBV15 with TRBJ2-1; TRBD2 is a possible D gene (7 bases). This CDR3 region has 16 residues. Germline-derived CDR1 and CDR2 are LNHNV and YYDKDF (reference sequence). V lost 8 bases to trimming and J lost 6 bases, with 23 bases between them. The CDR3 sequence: CATGNLAGQTGNEQFF. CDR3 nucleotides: TGTGCCACCGGTAACTTAGCGGGCCAGACAGGCAATGAGCAGTTCTTC.

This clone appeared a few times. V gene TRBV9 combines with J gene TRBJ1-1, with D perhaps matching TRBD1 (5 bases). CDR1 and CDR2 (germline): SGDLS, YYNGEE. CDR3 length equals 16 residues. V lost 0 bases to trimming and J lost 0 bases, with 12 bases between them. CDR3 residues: CASSVGVGQVNTEAFF. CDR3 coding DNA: TGTGCCAGCAGCGTAGGGGTGGGGCAGGTGAACACTGAAGCTTTCTTT.

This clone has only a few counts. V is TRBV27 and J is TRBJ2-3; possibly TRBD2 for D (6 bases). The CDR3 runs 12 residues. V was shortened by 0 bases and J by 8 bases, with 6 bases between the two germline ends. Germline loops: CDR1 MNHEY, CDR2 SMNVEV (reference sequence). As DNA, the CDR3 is TGTGCCAGCAGTTTATCGCGGGGTACGCAGTATTTT. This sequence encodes CASSLSRGTQYF.

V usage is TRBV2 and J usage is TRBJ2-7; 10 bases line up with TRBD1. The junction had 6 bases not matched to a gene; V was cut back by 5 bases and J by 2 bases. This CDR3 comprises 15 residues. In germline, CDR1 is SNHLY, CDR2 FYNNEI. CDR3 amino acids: CASSWDRGRTYEQYF. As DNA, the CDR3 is TGTGCCAGCAGTTGGGACAGGGGAAGGACCTACGAGCAGTACTTC.

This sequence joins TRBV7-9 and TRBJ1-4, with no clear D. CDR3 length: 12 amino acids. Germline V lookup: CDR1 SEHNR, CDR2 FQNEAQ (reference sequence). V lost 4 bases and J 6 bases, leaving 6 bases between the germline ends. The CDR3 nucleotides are TGTGCCAGCAGCTCGGGAGATGAAAAACTGTTTTTT. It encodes CASSSGDEKLFF.

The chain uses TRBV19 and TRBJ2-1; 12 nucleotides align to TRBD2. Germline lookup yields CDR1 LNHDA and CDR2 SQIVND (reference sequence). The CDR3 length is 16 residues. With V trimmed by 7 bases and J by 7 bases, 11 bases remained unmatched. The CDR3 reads CASTRPTSGSSNEQFF. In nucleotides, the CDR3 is TGTGCCAGTACCAGACCGACTAGCGGGAGTTCAAATGAGCAGTTCTTC.

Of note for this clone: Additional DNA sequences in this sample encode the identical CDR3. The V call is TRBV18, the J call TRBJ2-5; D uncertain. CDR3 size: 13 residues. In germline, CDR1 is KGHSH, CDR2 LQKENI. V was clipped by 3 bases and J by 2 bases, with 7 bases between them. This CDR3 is CASSPSGQETQYF. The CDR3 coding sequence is TGTGCCAGCTCACCCTCAGGACAAGAGACCCAGTACTTC.

This chain's CDR3 is CAWIRGSPPYEQYV. The CDR3 region has the DNA TGTGCCTGGATACGCGGGAGTCCCCCCTACGAGCAGTACGTC. The rearrangement uses TRBV30 and TRBJ2-7; TRBD2 agrees at 7 bases. V shed 4 bases, J shed 2 bases, and the junction held 8 bases outside the gene matches. Germline CDR1 and CDR2: GTSNPN and SVGIG (reference sequence). This CDR3 region has 14 residues.